Listed below are T cell receptor beta chains from one sample, sequenced in a study of human versus mouse CDR3 diversity and MHC coevolution. Measured with immunoSEQ multiplex PCR; TCRdb has only the in-frame clones, and not every one. Of more than 60,000 clones listed, 85% to 95% are singletons. The sample consisted of naive CD4+ T cells from blood. Every receptor here comes from a person aged 25-75 years in good health. Each CDR3 is given with its conserved first and last residue. D genes are given only for firm matches. Clone size is shown for a subset of rows, as once, few, many or a class of expanded clone.

V gene	clone size	J gene	D gene	CDR3 DNA	CDR3 protein
TRBV10-3	-	TRBJ2-3	TRBD2	TGTGCCACCGGCGGCGGGGGGATGAGCACAGATACGCAGTATTTT	CATGGGGMSTDTQYF
TRBV5-1	-	TRBJ2-7	-	TGCGCCAGCAGCATGGGACTCCACGAGCAGTACTTC	CASSMGLHEQYF
TRBV2	-	TRBJ1-4	-	TGTGCCAGCAGTGTGGCGGGGATCGGTAATGAAAAACTGTTTTTT	CASSVAGIGNEKLFF
TRBV19	once	TRBJ1-1	-	TGTGCCAGTAGTATACAGGCTACGGCATGGGCTTTCTTT	CASSIQATAWAFF
TRBV10-3	once	TRBJ2-7	TRBD1	TGTGCCATCAGTGTGGACAGGCCGTCCGAGCAGTACTTC	CAISVDRPSEQYF
TRBV5-5	-	TRBJ2-1	TRBD2	TGTGCCAGCAGCTTGAGGGGACTAGCGGGGGACTACTCCTACAATGAGCAGTTCTTC	CASSLRGLAGDYSYNEQFF
TRBV2	-	TRBJ2-1	-	TGTGCCAGCAGTGAACCCAGGGCCCTGTACAATGAGCAGTTCTTC	CASSEPRALYNEQFF
TRBV19	-	TRBJ2-3	-	TGTGCCGTGGGGGGCGGGAGAGAGTCAGATACGCAGTATTTT	CAVGGGRESDTQYF
TRBV19	-	TRBJ1-2	-	TGTGCCAGTAGTATCGGGCAGGGGCCGTATGGCTACACCTTC	CASSIGQGPYGYTF
TRBV28	-	TRBJ2-5	TRBD2	TGTGCCAGCACCAGAGGGCCTGCGGGGGGGCCGGAGACCCAGTACTTC	CASTRGPAGGPETQYF
TRBV19	-	TRBJ1-6	-	TGTGCCAGTATTGGGGGAGGTGATTCACCCCTCCACTTT	CASIGGGDSPLHF
TRBV7-2	-	TRBJ2-5	TRBD2	TGTGCCAGCAGCTTAGGGCTAGCGGGGAGAGAGACCCAGTACTTC	CASSLGLAGRETQYF
TRBV18	-	TRBJ2-7	TRBD1	TGTGCCAGCTCCCTCGACAGGGGGCTGGACGAGCAGTACTTC	CASSLDRGLDEQYF
TRBV6-1	-	TRBJ1-4	-	TGTGCCAGCAGTAACCTGGGGGCCGCTAGGGAAAAACTGTTTTTT	CASSNLGAAREKLFF
TRBV19	-	TRBJ1-1	-	TGTGCCAGTAGTCCCGGCAGGGGCACTGAAGCTTTCTTT	CASSPGRGTEAFF
TRBV6-6	once	TRBJ1-2	TRBD1	TGTGCCAGCAGTCCCGCTCAGGACAGGCCCAACTATGGCTACACCTTC	CASSPAQDRPNYGYTF
TRBV5-1	-	TRBJ2-5	TRBD2	TGCGCCAGCAGCTTGGCCGACGGGAGGGCCGAGGAGACCCAGTACTTC	CASSLADGRAEETQYF
TRBV2	-	TRBJ1-6	TRBD1	TGTGCCAGCAGCGGCACAGGGGGGGTAAATTCACCCCTCCACTTT	CASSGTGGVNSPLHF
TRBV14	-	TRBJ2-1	TRBD2	TGTGCCAGCAGCCAAGACGGGGGGGGTTGGGCTGAGCAGTTCTTC	CASSQDGGGWAEQFF
TRBV11-2	-	TRBJ2-7	-	TGTGCCAGCAGCTTAGATTTCGCGGGCTACGAGCAGTACTTC	CASSLDFAGYEQYF
TRBV18	-	TRBJ1-5	TRBD1	TGTGCCAGCTCACCCCAGGGGGCCAGCAATCAGCCCCAGCATTTT	CASSPQGASNQPQHF
TRBV5-1	-	TRBJ2-7	-	TGCGCCAGCAGTCTTGAAGGGGGGGGTCCCCGCTCCTACGAGCAGTACTTC	CASSLEGGGPRSYEQYF
TRBV11-2	once	TRBJ1-1	TRBD1	TGTGCCAGCAGCCCGCCGGGGACAGTGAACACTGAAGCTTTCTTT	CASSPPGTVNTEAFF
TRBV10-2	few	TRBJ1-5	-	TGCGCCAGCAGTGGCGGACAGACCGGCAATCAGCCCCAGCATTTT	CASSGGQTGNQPQHF
TRBV30	once	TRBJ1-4	-	TGTGCCTGTACCAGACAAACTAATGAAAAACTGTTTTTT	CACTRQTNEKLFF
TRBV2	-	TRBJ1-4	TRBD1	TGTGCCAGTAAGACAGGGTTGGCAACTAATGAAAAACTGTTTTTT	CASKTGLATNEKLFF
TRBV29-1	-	TRBJ2-6	TRBD1	TGCAGCGTTCGGGACAGTGTCTCTGGGGCCAACGTCCTGACTTTC	CSVRDSVSGANVLTF
TRBV18	-	TRBJ2-5	TRBD2	TGTGCCAGCTCAGCGGGGCTAAAGCGGGGGCAGCAAGAGACCCAGTACTTC	CASSAGLKRGQQETQYF
TRBV7-9	-	TRBJ1-2	-	TGTGCCAGCATCAAGTCGGGCGGGGACTATGGCTACACCTTC	CASIKSGGDYGYTF
TRBV6-1	-	TRBJ1-2	-	TGTGCCAGCAGTGTCCGGGGTTATGGCTACACCTTC	CASSVRGYGYTF
TRBV19	-	TRBJ1-2	TRBD1	TGTGCCAGTAGCGACGGGACAGGGGTATATGGCTACACCTTC	CASSDGTGVYGYTF
TRBV10-3	-	TRBJ1-2	-	TGTGCCATCAGTGAGTCGAACGGGCCAGGGGATGGCTACACCTTC	CAISESNGPGDGYTF
TRBV7-9	-	TRBJ2-1	-	TGTGCCAGCAGCTTAGGTAGCGTAGTCTACAATGAGCAGTTCTTC	CASSLGSVVYNEQFF
TRBV28	-	TRBJ2-3	TRBD1	TGTGCCAGCAGTTTACCCCCCGGACAGGGGGCGTCAGATACGCAGTATTTT	CASSLPPGQGASDTQYF
TRBV27	-	TRBJ1-4	TRBD1	TGTGCCAGCAGGCGGGACAGGGCGGGTGAAAAACTGTTTTTT	CASRRDRAGEKLFF
TRBV5-1	-	TRBJ1-1	-	TGCGCCAGCGCCGCGGGGAACACTGAAGCTTTCTTT	CASAAGNTEAFF
TRBV27	-	TRBJ2-1	TRBD2	TGTGCCAGCAGTTGGGGACTAGCGGGAGGTGGGGAGCTTTACAATGAGCAGTTCTTC	CASSWGLAGGGELYNEQFF
TRBV30	few	TRBJ2-2	TRBD2	TGTGCCTGTGTAGGGACTAGCGGGGGCGGGGAGCTGTTTTTT	CACVGTSGGGELFF
TRBV7-3	-	TRBJ2-5	-	TGTGCCAGCAGCCTTGGAGTCGGGGAGACCCAGTACTTC	CASSLGVGETQYF
TRBV15	-	TRBJ2-7	-	TGTGCCACCAGCAAGGGGGGGGAGAGGTACGAGCAGTACTTC	CATSKGGERYEQYF
TRBV5-4	-	TRBJ1-2	-	TGTGCCAGCAGCCCAGACGCAGGGCCCCTCTATGGCTACACCTTC	CASSPDAGPLYGYTF
TRBV7-3	-	TRBJ1-2	-	TGTGCCAGCAGCTCCCGACAGGTGATCGGCTCTAGCTATGGCTACACCTTC	CASSSRQVIGSSYGYTF